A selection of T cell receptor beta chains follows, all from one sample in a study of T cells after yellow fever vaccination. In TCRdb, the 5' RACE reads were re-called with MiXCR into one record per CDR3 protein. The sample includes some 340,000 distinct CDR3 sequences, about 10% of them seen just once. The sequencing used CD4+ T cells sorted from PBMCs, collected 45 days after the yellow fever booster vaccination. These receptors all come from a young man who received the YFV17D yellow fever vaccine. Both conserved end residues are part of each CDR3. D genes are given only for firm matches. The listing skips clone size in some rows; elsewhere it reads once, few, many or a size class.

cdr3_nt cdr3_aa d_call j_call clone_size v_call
TGTGCCAGCAGTTACTACGCAGGGGTAAAGAACACCGGGGAGCTGTTTTTT CASSYYAGVKNTGELFF . TRBJ2-2 . TRBV6-6
TGTGCCAGCAGCTTAGGTACAGGGTATGAAGCTTTCTTT CASSLGTGYEAFF . TRBJ1-1 many TRBV7-2
TGCAGTGCTAGAGATTCCGGCTCAGAGGCCCTCCACTTT CSARDSGSEALHF . TRBJ1-6 few TRBV20-1
TGTGCCATCAGTTACTACGAAGAATTTGGCGAACCTTTCTTT CAISYYEEFGEPFF . TRBJ1-1 . TRBV6-5
TGTGCCAGCAGCCGCAAACGCACCGGGACTAGCGGGGGCCTGGGGAATGAGCAGTTCTTC CASSRKRTGTSGGLGNEQFF TRBD2 TRBJ2-1 . TRBV3-1
TGTGCCAGCAGTTTAGCGCGGGACAGAGCTACCTACAATGAGCAGTTCTTC CASSLARDRATYNEQFF . TRBJ2-1 many TRBV12-3/TRBV12-4
TGCGCCAGCAGCTTGGACCGGATCAACACTGAAGCTTTCTTT CASSLDRINTEAFF . TRBJ1-1 many TRBV5-1
TGTGCCAGCAGTTTGTACGGTCCTGGCGGCTACACCTTC CASSLYGPGGYTF . TRBJ1-2 many TRBV28
TGTGCCAGCATAGGTAGTGGGTTTGAGCAGTTCTTC CASIGSGFEQFF . TRBJ2-1 . TRBV6-5
TGTGCCAGCAGTCCGGGTCTCCTGCAGCCCCAGCATTTT CASSPGLLQPQHF . TRBJ1-5 . TRBV2
TGTGCGAGCAGGGGAGGGAGCATGAACACTGAAGCTTTCTTT CASRGGSMNTEAFF . TRBJ1-1 . TRBV2
TGTGCCATCAGTGAGGAAGATACGCAGTATTTT CAISEEDTQYF . TRBJ2-3 . TRBV10-3
TGTGCCTGGAGTGTAGCGGAAGATGAAAAACTGTTTTTT CAWSVAEDEKLFF . TRBJ1-4 many TRBV30
TGTGCCAGCAGCTTAAAGTATGACAGGGGCTACAATGAGCAGTTCTTC CASSLKYDRGYNEQFF TRBD1 TRBJ2-1 . TRBV7-2
TGTGCCAGCAGCTCCCGGGGGAGGACCTACCAAGAGACCCAGTACTTC CASSSRGRTYQETQYF . TRBJ2-5 . TRBV7-3
TGCGCCAGCAGCCCGGACCGGAGCGGGGGGGATACGCAGTATTTT CASSPDRSGGDTQYF TRBD2 TRBJ2-3 . TRBV5-1